Listed below are T cell receptor beta chains from one sample, sequenced in a study of Graves' ophthalmopathy and Graves' hyperthyroidism. TCRdb processed the multiplex PCR reads anew with MiXCR; each CDR3 protein has one entry. The repertoire holds some 1.1 million distinct CDR3 sequences, with about 40% as singletons. The sequencing sample was made of peripheral blood or thyroid tissue (not recorded which). These receptors all come from an adult man with Graves' hyperthyroidism. Each CDR3 is given with its conserved first and last residue. The D gene is left open where the match is weak. A clone size is listed for some rows: how often the clone was seen (once, few, many), or a class if it is expanded.

D gene: TRBD1; J gene: TRBJ2-1; V gene: TRBV2; clone size: .; CDR3 DNA: TGTGCCAGCAGTTACAGGGGGCAAGGTGAGCAGTTCTTC; CDR3 protein: CASSYRGQGEQFF
D gene: TRBD1; J gene: TRBJ1-5; V gene: TRBV9; clone size: few; CDR3 DNA: TGTGCCAGCAGTGCCCGAGACAGGGGTAGTCAGCCCCAGCATTTT; CDR3 protein: CASSARDRGSQPQHF
D gene: .; J gene: TRBJ2-5; V gene: TRBV7-2; clone size: .; CDR3 DNA: TGTGCCAGCAGCGTAGGGCATAGGATCGGGGAGACCCAGTACTTC; CDR3 protein: CASSVGHRIGETQYF
D gene: .; J gene: TRBJ1-1; V gene: TRBV5-1; clone size: .; CDR3 DNA: TGCGCCAGCAGCTTGAGGGTTCTCACTGAAGCTTTCTTT; CDR3 protein: CASSLRVLTEAFF
D gene: TRBD1; J gene: TRBJ2-7; V gene: TRBV20-1; clone size: .; CDR3 DNA: TGCAGTGCTAGACGGACAGGCACCTACGAGCAGTACTTC; CDR3 protein: CSARRTGTYEQYF
D gene: .; J gene: TRBJ1-5; V gene: TRBV30; clone size: .; CDR3 DNA: TGTGCCTGGAGTCTGGCAGGGGATCAGCCCCAGCATTTT; CDR3 protein: CAWSLAGDQPQHF
D gene: TRBD1; J gene: TRBJ1-6; V gene: TRBV10-3; clone size: many; CDR3 DNA: TGTGCCACCCTGGGACAGGGCAATTCACCCCTCCACTTT; CDR3 protein: CATLGQGNSPLHF
D gene: TRBD2; J gene: TRBJ2-5; V gene: TRBV7-8; clone size: many; CDR3 DNA: TGTGCCAGCAGCGGGGGGGGGACTAGCGTGACGGAGACCCAGTACTTC; CDR3 protein: CASSGGGTSVTETQYF
D gene: TRBD1; J gene: TRBJ1-1; V gene: TRBV7-9; clone size: once; CDR3 DNA: TGTGCCAGCAGCTCATACCTTACAGGGGTGTACACTGAAGCTTTCTTT; CDR3 protein: CASSSYLTGVYTEAFF
D gene: .; J gene: TRBJ1-6; V gene: TRBV14; clone size: many; CDR3 DNA: TGTGCCAGCAGCCAAGACCTCTGGGGGGGCGGATCACCCCTCCACTTT; CDR3 protein: CASSQDLWGGGSPLHF
D gene: TRBD1; J gene: TRBJ1-2; V gene: TRBV6-5; clone size: few; CDR3 DNA: TGTGCCAGCAGCCCTGGACAGGAGACAAACTATGGCTACACCTTC; CDR3 protein: CASSPGQETNYGYTF
D gene: TRBD1; J gene: TRBJ1-6; V gene: TRBV6-6; clone size: once; CDR3 DNA: TGTGCCAGCAGATGGGGGACAGGGCAATATAATTCACCCCTCCACTTT; CDR3 protein: CASRWGTGQYNSPLHF
D gene: .; J gene: TRBJ1-1; V gene: TRBV12-3/TRBV12-4; clone size: .; CDR3 DNA: TGTGCCAGCAGGAGAAATGAGGCGAACACTGAAGCTTTCTTT; CDR3 protein: CASRRNEANTEAFF
D gene: .; J gene: TRBJ2-7; V gene: TRBV15; clone size: .; CDR3 DNA: TGTGCCACCAGCAGAGCAAATAAGGACGAGCAGTACTTC; CDR3 protein: CATSRANKDEQYF
D gene: TRBD2; J gene: TRBJ2-5; V gene: TRBV7-2; clone size: .; CDR3 DNA: TGTGCCAGCGCCGGGACTAGGTACACCCAGTACTTC; CDR3 protein: CASAGTRYTQYF
D gene: .; J gene: TRBJ2-7; V gene: TRBV7-9; clone size: once; CDR3 DNA: TGTGCCAGCAGCTTATGGGAGGGGGGGCAGGACGAGCAGTACTTC; CDR3 protein: CASSLWEGGQDEQYF
D gene: TRBD1; J gene: TRBJ1-1; V gene: TRBV12-5; clone size: .; CDR3 DNA: TGTGCTAGTGGTTTGGTACAGGGGGGTAACGTAGAAGCTTTCTTT; CDR3 protein: CASGLVQGGNVEAFF
D gene: .; J gene: TRBJ1-2; V gene: TRBV5-1; clone size: many; CDR3 DNA: TGCGCCAGCAGATTTGGCGGTCCCAATGGGGGCTACACCTTC; CDR3 protein: CASRFGGPNGGYTF
D gene: .; J gene: TRBJ1-1; V gene: TRBV10-3; clone size: few; CDR3 DNA: TGTGCCAGCAGTGCACCCAGAAGGAACACTGAAGCTTTCTTT; CDR3 protein: CASSAPRRNTEAFF
D gene: TRBD1; J gene: TRBJ1-5; V gene: TRBV7-2; clone size: many; CDR3 DNA: TGTGCCAGCAGCAAAGACAGGGTTCGTCAGCCCCAGCATTTT; CDR3 protein: CASSKDRVRQPQHF
D gene: .; J gene: TRBJ1-2; V gene: TRBV7-2; clone size: many; CDR3 DNA: TGTGCCAGCAGCCCGCCCCCTGGCTACACCTTC; CDR3 protein: CASSPPPGYTF
D gene: .; J gene: TRBJ1-1; V gene: TRBV25-1; clone size: .; CDR3 DNA: TGTGCCAGCAGGAGCATTTCGAACACTGAAGCTTTCTTT; CDR3 protein: CASRSISNTEAFF
D gene: .; J gene: TRBJ1-1; V gene: TRBV5-6; clone size: few; CDR3 DNA: TGTGCCAGCAGCTTCATTCCGCAGGGTAGACACACTGAAGCTTTCTTT; CDR3 protein: CASSFIPQGRHTEAFF